The rows below give T cell receptor beta chains drawn from one sample of a study of cytomegalovirus exposure and HLA in healthy donors. The data were produced by immunoSEQ multiplex PCR, yet TCRdb's version contains in-frame clones alone and is incomplete. The table has about 190,000 clones, 77% seen once. Sequencing used PBMCs. All receptors derive from a woman aged 25-40 years in good health and CMV-seropositive. The CDR3 runs from the conserved cysteine through the conserved F or W. A D gene is named only where the DNA matches it firmly. The size of a clone is reported for some rows only, either as once, few or many, or as a class for expanded clones.

V: TRBV4-2; size: NA; J: TRBJ1-1; D: TRBD1; DNA: TGTGCCAGCAGCCTTGACAGGGGTCCGATTACTGAAGCTTTCTTT; CDR3: CASSLDRGPITEAFF
V: TRBV5-4; size: NA; J: TRBJ2-7; D: TRBD1; DNA: TGTGCCAGCAGCTTGGACAGGGGGCTACACGAGCAGTACTTC; CDR3: CASSLDRGLHEQYF
V: TRBV29-1; size: NA; J: TRBJ1-1; D: NA; DNA: TGCAGCGTTGCCCGGGGAGACACTGAAGCTTTCTTT; CDR3: CSVARGDTEAFF
V: TRBV5-1; size: NA; J: TRBJ1-2; D: TRBD1; DNA: TGCGCCAGCAGCCCGAAACCCGGGACAGGCGTGACGAACGTTGGCTACACCTTC; CDR3: CASSPKPGTGVTNVGYTF
V: TRBV7-8; size: once; J: TRBJ1-1; D: NA; DNA: TGTGCCAGCAGCTTAGGCAGGGAAAGGATCTTGAACACTGAAGCTTTCTTT; CDR3: CASSLGRERILNTEAFF
V: TRBV5-1; size: once; J: TRBJ2-1; D: TRBD2; DNA: TGCGCCAGCAGCTTAGCTAGCGGGATTTTCTACAATGAGCAGTTCTTC; CDR3: CASSLASGIFYNEQFF
V: TRBV7-2; size: few; J: TRBJ2-7; D: TRBD1; DNA: TGTGCCAGCAGCTTAGTGGGACAGGGGACGTACGAGCAGTACTTC; CDR3: CASSLVGQGTYEQYF
V: TRBV27; size: once; J: TRBJ2-5; D: NA; DNA: TGTGCCAGCAGTACCCTAGCTAGCACCCAGTACTTC; CDR3: CASSTLASTQYF
V: TRBV5-6; size: NA; J: TRBJ1-1; D: NA; DNA: TGTGCCAGCAGCTTGGAGGTGGGACTGGGGCGGTCTGAAGCTTTCTTT; CDR3: CASSLEVGLGRSEAFF
V: TRBV19; size: NA; J: TRBJ2-7; D: NA; DNA: TGTGCCAGTAGTACCCGTTCCGGGACTGGTTCCTACGAGCAGTACTTC; CDR3: CASSTRSGTGSYEQYF
V: TRBV7-3; size: NA; J: TRBJ1-1; D: NA; DNA: TGTGCCAGCAGCTCCTTTAAGGACAGAACGATGAACACTGAAGCTTTCTTT; CDR3: CASSSFKDRTMNTEAFF
V: TRBV27; size: NA; J: TRBJ2-1; D: TRBD2; DNA: TGTGCCAGCAGTCCACCGATCGGACTAGCGGCGCACAATGAGCAGTTCTTC; CDR3: CASSPPIGLAAHNEQFF
V: TRBV4-3; size: NA; J: TRBJ2-5; D: NA; DNA: TGCGCCAGCAGCCCAAAGGTGGACAGCCCTTGGTCGTACTTC; CDR3: CASSPKVDSPWSYF
V: TRBV7-7; size: NA; J: TRBJ2-5; D: TRBD1; DNA: TGTGCCAGCAGCCTCGCGACGGGACAGGGGGAAGAGACCCAGTACTTC; CDR3: CASSLATGQGEETQYF
V: TRBV19; size: NA; J: TRBJ1-1; D: TRBD1; DNA: TGTGCCAGTAGTATTTGGGGTTGGGGACAGGGACCCACTGAAGCTTTCTTT; CDR3: CASSIWGWGQGPTEAFF
V: TRBV11-3; size: NA; J: TRBJ1-1; D: TRBD1; DNA: TGTGCCAGCAGCTCCGGACAGGGAGATTTCGGCACTGAAGCTTTCTTT; CDR3: CASSSGQGDFGTEAFF
V: TRBV29-1; size: NA; J: TRBJ2-5; D: TRBD2; DNA: TGCAGCGTCGCGGGAGGGGAAGAGACCCAGTACTTC; CDR3: CSVAGGEETQYF
V: TRBV28; size: NA; J: TRBJ1-2; D: NA; DNA: TGTGCCAGCAGTTCTAAGCGTGGCTACACCTTC; CDR3: CASSSKRGYTF
V: TRBV5-4; size: NA; J: TRBJ2-2; D: TRBD2; DNA: TGTGCCAGCAGCTTGGCCCCGGGAGGGAACACCGGGGAGCTGTTTTTT; CDR3: CASSLAPGGNTGELFF
V: TRBV29-1; size: few; J: TRBJ1-3; D: NA; DNA: TGCAGCGCCCGACAGGTCTCTGGAAACACCATATATTTT; CDR3: CSARQVSGNTIYF
V: TRBV10-3; size: NA; J: TRBJ1-5; D: TRBD1; DNA: TGTGCCATCAGCGCAGGGACAGGGAATCAGCCCCAGCATTTT; CDR3: CAISAGTGNQPQHF
V: TRBV7-9; size: NA; J: TRBJ2-2; D: NA; DNA: TGTGCCAGCAGCTTACCCCTCGGACAGCCAACTACCGGGGAGCTGTTTTTT; CDR3: CASSLPLGQPTTGELFF
V: TRBV30; size: NA; J: TRBJ1-1; D: NA; DNA: TGTGCCTGGACCAGACAGATAAACACTGAAGCTTTCTTT; CDR3: CAWTRQINTEAFF
V: TRBV7-9; size: NA; J: TRBJ1-5; D: NA; DNA: TGTGCCAGCAGCTTAGAACTGGATCAGCCCCAGCATTTT; CDR3: CASSLELDQPQHF
V: TRBV5-1; size: NA; J: TRBJ2-7; D: TRBD1; DNA: TGCGCCAGCAGCCCGCGGACAGGTAGCTCCTACGAGCAGTACTTC; CDR3: CASSPRTGSSYEQYF
V: TRBV28; size: NA; J: TRBJ2-3; D: TRBD2; DNA: TGTGCCAGCAGCTCCCCCGGGAGGGAGGGCACAGATACGCAGTATTTT; CDR3: CASSSPGREGTDTQYF
V: TRBV5-1; size: NA; J: TRBJ1-3; D: NA; DNA: TGCGCCAGCAGTCTGGAAGGCCGGGTCTCTGGAAACACCATATATTTT; CDR3: CASSLEGRVSGNTIYF
V: TRBV19; size: NA; J: TRBJ1-2; D: NA; DNA: TGTGCCAGTATTCTTTCCGGACAGACAGCAGGGCACACCTTC; CDR3: CASILSGQTAGHTF
V: TRBV9; size: NA; J: TRBJ2-1; D: TRBD2; DNA: TGTGCCAGCAGCGTAGAGCCGTTTTCTAGCGGGAGTTGGTCCTACAATGAGCAGTTCTTC; CDR3: CASSVEPFSSGSWSYNEQFF
V: TRBV5-4; size: NA; J: TRBJ2-7; D: TRBD1; DNA: TGTGCCAGCAGCCCGGGGACAGCGTATTACGAGCAGTACTTC; CDR3: CASSPGTAYYEQYF
V: TRBV7-3; size: NA; J: TRBJ1-1; D: NA; DNA: TGTGCCAGCGGAGCGGGGCGGGAAACTGAAGCTTTCTTT; CDR3: CASGAGRETEAFF
V: TRBV29-1; size: few; J: TRBJ2-6; D: TRBD1; DNA: TGCAGCGTAGTACAGGGGGACTTCTCTGGGGCCAACGTCCTGACTTTC; CDR3: CSVVQGDFSGANVLTF
V: TRBV9; size: NA; J: TRBJ2-5; D: NA; DNA: TGTGCCAGCAGCGCGGCTGGGGCCCCACAGTTGGAGACCCAGTACTTC; CDR3: CASSAAGAPQLETQYF
V: TRBV7-9; size: NA; J: TRBJ1-4; D: TRBD1; DNA: TGTGCCAGCAGCTTAGACCGGTACAGGGGGCCGGGTGAAAAACTGTTTTTT; CDR3: CASSLDRYRGPGEKLFF
V: TRBV11-2; size: NA; J: TRBJ2-3; D: TRBD2; DNA: TGTGCCAGCAGCTTGGCAAGCGGGAGAACAGATACGCAGTATTTT; CDR3: CASSLASGRTDTQYF
V: TRBV4-2; size: NA; J: TRBJ2-4; D: TRBD2; DNA: TGTGCCAGCAGCCAAGATGTCGAGCGGGGGGGCCAAATTGGGCGGGGCAAAAACATTCAGTACTTC; CDR3: CASSQDVERGGQIGRGKNIQYF
V: TRBV2; size: NA; J: TRBJ2-5; D: NA; DNA: TGTGCCAGCAGTGAAGTTGCGGGGGCCACGGAGACCCAGTACTTC; CDR3: CASSEVAGATETQYF
V: TRBV18; size: NA; J: TRBJ1-1; D: NA; DNA: TGTGCCAGCTCACCTCCGAACAGGCACAAGAACACTGAAGCTTTCTTT; CDR3: CASSPPNRHKNTEAFF
V: TRBV7-2; size: once; J: TRBJ2-1; D: NA; DNA: TGTGCCAGCAGCTTAGTCCATTACAATGAGCAGTTCTTC; CDR3: CASSLVHYNEQFF
V: TRBV9; size: NA; J: TRBJ1-6; D: TRBD1; DNA: TGTGCCAGCAGCCCTGGACAGGGGAAGGGTAATTCACCCCTCCACTTT; CDR3: CASSPGQGKGNSPLHF
V: TRBV2; size: many; J: TRBJ2-4; D: TRBD2; DNA: TGTGCCAGCGGCGGGGGGTCGTCCCTAACCAAAAACATTCAGTACTTC; CDR3: CASGGGSSLTKNIQYF
V: TRBV7-9; size: NA; J: TRBJ2-3; D: NA; DNA: TGTGCCAGCAGCTACAGGGTGAGCACAGATACGCAGTATTTT; CDR3: CASSYRVSTDTQYF
V: TRBV18; size: NA; J: TRBJ1-6; D: TRBD1; DNA: TGTGCCAGCTCTCTCGACAGGGATAATTCACCCCTCCACTTT; CDR3: CASSLDRDNSPLHF
V: TRBV19; size: NA; J: TRBJ1-1; D: NA; DNA: TGTGCCAGTAGCCCACCCGGGGACACTGAAGCTTTCTTT; CDR3: CASSPPGDTEAFF
V: TRBV10-3; size: NA; J: TRBJ2-1; D: NA; DNA: TGTGCCCTTGGCGTCGGAGCGGCCGCCTACAATGAGCAGTTCTTC; CDR3: CALGVGAAAYNEQFF
V: TRBV11-3; size: NA; J: TRBJ2-1; D: TRBD2; DNA: TGTGCCAGCAGCTCTCATAGCGGGAGACGCGCTGAGCAGTTCTTC; CDR3: CASSSHSGRRAEQFF
V: TRBV19; size: NA; J: TRBJ1-2; D: NA; DNA: TGTGCCAGTAGACCCGAGTGGGGCGGCGGCTACACCTTC; CDR3: CASRPEWGGGYTF
V: TRBV21-1; size: NA; J: TRBJ1-3; D: NA; DNA: TGTGCCAGCAGCAAAGGAGTTTCGGGGAATGGAAACACCATATATTTT; CDR3: CASSKGVSGNGNTIYF
V: TRBV5-8; size: NA; J: TRBJ2-1; D: NA; DNA: TGTGCCAGCAGAAGTGACAGGAGCTCCTACAATGAGCAGTTCTTC; CDR3: CASRSDRSSYNEQFF
V: TRBV5-1; size: once; J: TRBJ2-5; D: TRBD2; DNA: TGCGCCAGCAGCTTGGATGGAGGGGGCGGGGGGGCCGAGACCCAGTACTTC; CDR3: CASSLDGGGGGAETQYF
V: TRBV14; size: NA; J: TRBJ2-5; D: TRBD1; DNA: TGTGCCAGCAGCCAAAGAGCTTTCGTGGCAGGGGGAACGTGGGAGACCCAGTACTTC; CDR3: CASSQRAFVAGGTWETQYF
V: TRBV19; size: NA; J: TRBJ1-1; D: NA; DNA: TGTGCCACCGCGGGACCGACGAACACTGAAGCTTTCTTT; CDR3: CATAGPTNTEAFF